What follows are 6 T cell receptor beta chains derived from one specimen sequenced in a study of T-cell memory formation after mild COVID-19 listed by TCRdb under 2021. Library preparation employed 5' RACE. These reads were obtained on an Illumina NovaSeq 6000. TCRdb reanalyzed the raw reads on its own, using fastp at Q25 for trimming and MiXCR for clone calling, and kept in-frame beta chains. One record per CDR3 amino acid sequence lists the most common genes and DNA. This sample comprises hundreds of thousands of distinct CDR3 sequences, roughly 24% of them detected only once. Roughly 8.7% of the sample belongs to the ten largest clones. The sequenced sample was PBMCs or a T cell subset sorted from them (not recorded which). The receptors stem from an adult woman who had mild COVID-19 (a few samples of this study predate the infection). The sample titles of this study are shuffled in the database, so cell type and time point are left out; the donor was told from shared clones.

J is TRBJ2-5 and V is TRBV15; weak D call: TRBD2 (7 bases). The germline V gene has CDR1 LNHNV and CDR2 YYDKDF (reference sequence). V dropped 4 bases and J dropped 2 bases, with 14 bases sitting between them. This CDR3 is built from 15 residues. The CDR3 here is CATSIIGGAQETQYF. The CDR3 DNA follows: TGTGCCACCAGCATCATAGGGGGGGCTCAAGAGACCCAGTACTTC.

The table lists this clonotype with many counts. The rearrangement links TRBV24-1 to TRBJ1-5; D is possibly TRBD1 (5 bases). CDR1 and CDR2 (germline): KGHDR, SFDVKD. V lost 4 bases, J lost 1 base, and 10 bases lay in between. This CDR3 is built from 15 residues. The CDR3 DNA reads TGTGCCACCAGTGACGGGGCCTGGAGCAATCAGCCCCAGCATTTT. This codes for CATSDGAWSNQPQHF.

This clonotype was observed a few times. The genes are TRBV24-1 and TRBJ2-1, with TRBD2 matching 8 bases. From germline, CDR1 is KGHDR and CDR2 SFDVKD. The CDR3 loop spans 13 amino acids. With V trimmed by 4 bases and J by 10 bases, 5 bases remained unmatched. CDR3 in amino acids: CATSDLLAAEQFF. For the CDR3, the DNA is TGTGCCACCAGTGACCTACTAGCGGCCGAGCAGTTCTTC.

This clonotype was detected many times. J is TRBJ1-5 and V is TRBV27, with D uncertain. CDR3 length equals 18 residues. The V end was cut by 5 bases, the J end by 2 bases, with 22 bases between. The germline V gene has CDR1 MNHEY and CDR2 SMNVEV (reference sequence). CDR3: CASSQTVDLFGGNQPQHF. In nucleotides, the CDR3 is TGTGCCAGCAGTCAAACGGTCGACCTTTTTGGGGGCAATCAGCCCCAGCATTTT.

V and J are TRBV7-9 and TRBJ1-1; D is possibly TRBD1 (5 bases). This CDR3 spans 15 amino acids. The germline V gene encodes CDR1 SEHNR and CDR2 FQNEAQ (reference sequence). V was cut by 5 bases and J by 1 base, with 14 bases left in between. The CDR3 DNA follows: TGTGCCAGCAGCCTCGGGACGCGTGGGAACACTGAAGCTTTCTTT. Protein product: CASSLGTRGNTEAFF.

The chain links TRBV11-2 to TRBJ1-6; possibly TRBD1 for D (5 bases). Trimming pared 5 bases from V and 8 bases from J, leaving 19 bases between. Germline V lookup: CDR1 SGHAT, CDR2 FQNNGV. This CDR3 has 16 residues. CDR3 sequence reads: CASSPGPRGPHSPLHF. CDR3 DNA sequence: TGTGCCAGCAGCCCAGGGCCGAGAGGTCCCCATTCACCCCTCCACTTT.